This T cell receptor (beta chain) was obtained from a study of blood T cell repertoires in COVID-19 (dated by TCRdb to 2018 to 2021). In terms of the full investigation: The collaborator samples originated in the United States, Italy and Spain and spanned the acute and convalescent phases of COVID-19. Samples were obtained from the ongoing ImmuneRACE study (first 160 participants) and from 1,254 subjects provided by 6 global collaborators. Deeply sampled blood TCRbeta repertoires from subjects exposed to, actively infected with, or recovered from COVID-19 were included in the dataset. Where HLA class I and class II types were available, the types were taken from metadata supplied by the sample provider, not from assay-based typing. The repertoires were released in a freely available public database intended as a resource for research on the immune response to SARS-CoV-2. Nearly every sample came with metadata listing a de-identified subject ID, COVID-19 status, age in years and sex. The material from the prospective study consisted of cDNA or gDNA derived from T cells, B-cell-depleted T cells, or PBMCs.

As encoded in the germline V gene, CDR1 is MNHNS while CDR2 is SASEGT. At the junction V is shortened by 2 bases and J by 5 bases, with 10 bases in between. The CDR3 runs 15 amino acids, cysteine and phenylalanine included. The retained sequence is limited to the CDR3, 45 bases, with the frame set at the first base. TCRbeta CDR3 regions were amplified from genomic DNA by means of the immunoSEQ Assay, a bias-controlled multiplex PCR. In the paper's pipeline: The number of nucleated cells in each sample was estimated by amplification of reference gene primers within the assay. To quantify the absolute abundance of each unique TCRbeta CDR3 rearrangement, sequence reads were collapsed and filtered. For each sample, productive Simpson clonality was calculated as the square root of Simpson's diversity index over productive rearrangements. Entries here come from immuneACCESS through TCRdb and include only in-frame sequences with V and J called. Some clones fail to appear in such tables; in the studies checked, an unresolved V gene covers under half of the shortfall, and the cause of the remainder is unknown. That table gives V, J and clone size, and the DNA gave D and trimming. The sample table records around 80,000 clones; approximately 80% of these occur just once. Roughly 9% of the sample belongs to the ten largest clones.

The investigation overall reported the following: Clinical and demographic metadata were provided uncurated, with the amount varying by source and participant.

Collaborating institutions collected whole blood in K2EDTA tubes following their own protocols. For TCRbeta analysis, collaborator samples were shipped as frozen whole blood, as isolated PBMCs, or as DNA extracted from either sample type. Points on this clone: What antigen it recognizes has not been identified. Base qualities were left out, and no much larger clone turns up one base away.

The source material was peripheral blood. The TCR sequence derives from a human donor in a cohort sampled during active COVID-19. In this chain, TRBV6-1 is recombined with TRBJ1-6, with the D gene uncertain. The CDR3 reads as follows: CASSEIRRDNSPLHF. The DNA reads as follows: TGTGCCAGCAGTGAAATTAGACGGGATAATTCACCCCTCCACTTT.